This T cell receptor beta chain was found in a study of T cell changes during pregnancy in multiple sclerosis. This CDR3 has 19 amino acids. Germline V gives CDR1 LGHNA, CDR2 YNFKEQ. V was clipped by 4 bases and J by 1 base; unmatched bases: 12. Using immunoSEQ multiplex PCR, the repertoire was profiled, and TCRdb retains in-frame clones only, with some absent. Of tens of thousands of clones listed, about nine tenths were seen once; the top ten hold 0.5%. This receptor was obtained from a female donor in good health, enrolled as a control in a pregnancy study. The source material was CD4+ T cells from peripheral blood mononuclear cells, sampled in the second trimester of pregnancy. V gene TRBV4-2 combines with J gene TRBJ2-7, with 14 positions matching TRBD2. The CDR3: CASSLPSGTSGRSSYEQYF. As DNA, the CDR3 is TGTGCCAGCAGCCTCCCCTCCGGGACTAGCGGGAGAAGTTCCTACGAGCAGTACTTC.